Listed here are 23 T cell receptor beta chains from one sample, sequenced in a study of T cell responses to AZD1222 COVID-19 vaccine. Sequencing was performed with immunoSEQ multiplex PCR; in TCRdb, only in-frame clones are kept and a portion is missing. Counted here are tens of thousands of clones, roughly 90% occurring once; the ten biggest clones make up roughly 4.7%. The specimen was peripheral blood, collected 28 days after the second AZD1222 dose. Receptors were obtained from an adult who received the AZD1222 COVID-19 vaccine.

This CDR3 reads CASSPRRLLPAERRTDTQYF. The CDR3 DNA is TGTGCCAGCTCACCACGAAGACTACTTCCCGCTGAGAGGAGAACAGATACGCAGTATTTT. V and J are TRBV18 and TRBJ2-3; weak D call: TRBD2 (5 bases). V shed 1 base and J shed 3 bases, with 26 bases lying between them. Germline V gene sequence: CDR1 KGHSH, CDR2 LQKENI. The length of the CDR3 is 20 residues.

This clone has just one count. The V gene is TRBV19, the J gene TRBJ2-1; no definite D call. Germline lookup yields CDR1 LNHDA and CDR2 SQIVND (reference sequence). The CDR3 is 11 amino acids. Trimming took 7 bases from V and 7 from J, leaving 8 bases between them. CDR3 residues: CASNKRNEQFF. CDR3 coding DNA: TGTGCCAGTAATAAAAGGAATGAGCAGTTCTTC. The full variable domain, with the rest looked up from reference TRBV19 and TRBJ2-1, is DGGITQSPKYLFRKEGQNVTLSCEQNLNHDAMYWYRQDPGQGLRLIYYSQIVNDFQKGDIAEGYSVSREKKESFPLTVTSAQKNPTAFYLCASNKRNEQFFGPGTRLTVL.

The chain is built from TRBV30 and TRBJ2-2; no definite D call. The CDR3 spans 14 residues. CDR1 and CDR2 from the germline V gene are GTSNPN and SVGIG (reference sequence). Trimming removed 3 bases from V and 2 bases from J, with 10 bases in between. The CDR3 region is CAWRWVLNTGELFF. The CDR3 DNA reads TGTGCCTGGAGATGGGTCCTAAACACCGGGGAGCTGTTTTTT. The entire variable domain, with the rest obtained from reference TRBV30 and TRBJ2-2, is as follows: SQTIHQWPATLVQPVGSPLSLECTVEGTSNPNLYWYRQAAGRGLQLLFYSVGIGQISSEVPQNLSASRPQDRQFILSSKKLLLSDSGFYLCAWRWVLNTGELFFGEGSRLTVL.

A single count supports this clone. The J gene is TRBJ2-2, the V gene TRBV4-1; a possible D gene is TRBD2 (5 bases). The CDR3 has 17 residues. Germline loops: CDR1 MGHRA, CDR2 YSYEKL. The V and J ends lost 0 bases and 0 bases respectively, with 11 bases between them. CDR3 in DNA: TGCGCCAGCAGCCAAGATAGGGAGTTCGCGAACACCGGGGAGCTGTTTTTT. Translated, it gives CASSQDREFANTGELFF.

The CDR3: CASSPKRRSGNTIYF. The DNA of the CDR3 is TGTGCCAGCAGCCCTAAACGGAGGTCTGGAAACACCATATATTTT. This chain joins TRBV13 and TRBJ1-3; D not resolved. The V end was cut by 5 bases, the J end by 1 base, with 12 bases between. The CDR3 consists of 15 residues. The germline V gene encodes CDR1 PRHDT and CDR2 FYEKMQ (reference sequence).

The chain joins TRBV7-2 to TRBJ1-5; D call uncertain. This CDR3 region has 14 residues. The V end was cut by 5 bases, the J end by 2 bases, with 10 bases between. CDR1 and CDR2 from the germline V gene are SGHTA and FQGNSA. As DNA, the CDR3 is TGTGCCAGCAGCCTTAGGAGGGGCAATCAGCCCCAGCATTTT. Its protein is CASSLRRGNQPQHF.

The chain carries TRBV11-3 and TRBJ2-5; 15 bases agree with TRBD2. The length of the CDR3 is 20 residues. CDR1 and CDR2 from the germline V gene are SGHNT and YENEEA. The trim removed 3 bases at V and 5 bases at J, leaving 16 bases unmatched. The CDR3 here is CASSLVPGLAGGSRVETQYF. For the CDR3, the DNA is TGTGCCAGCAGCTTGGTACCGGGACTAGCGGGAGGAAGCAGGGTGGAGACCCAGTACTTC.

The CDR3 coding sequence is TGTGCCAGTAGTAAGGCCCAGGGCGGAGGTTGGGAGACCCAGTACTTC. Residues: CASSKAQGGGWETQYF. This sequence joins TRBV19 and TRBJ2-5, with D possibly being TRBD1 or TRBD2 (5 bases each). V was pared by 4 bases and J by 5 bases, with 20 bases between. In germline, CDR1 is LNHDA, CDR2 SQIVND (reference sequence). The CDR3 consists of 16 residues.

The chain couples TRBV5-8 to TRBJ2-4; 7 bases line up with TRBD2. The junction had 1 base not matched to a gene; V was cut back by 0 bases and J by 7 bases. The CDR3 sequence is 13 residues long. CDR1 is SGHTS, CDR2 YDEGEE, per germline. The CDR3: CASSLGRENIQYF. The CDR3 DNA is TGTGCCAGCAGCTTGGGGCGGGAGAACATTCAGTACTTC.

V and J are TRBV3-1 (or the pseudogene TRBV3-2) and TRBJ2-1; TRBD2 aligns across 13 bases. Trimming took 4 bases from V and 6 from J; bases not matched to a gene: 3. The germline CDR1 and CDR2 sequences are LGHDT and YNNKEL (reference sequence). The CDR3 has 15 amino acids. The chain's CDR3 is CASSRTSGSGNEQFF. The CDR3 DNA reads as TGTGCCAGCAGCCGGACTAGCGGGAGTGGCAATGAGCAGTTCTTC.

The CDR3: CSVDWTSTEAFF. The CDR3 nucleotides read TGCAGCGTTGATTGGACGTCCACTGAAGCTTTCTTT. The chain recombines TRBV29-1 with TRBJ1-1; D gene unclear. The V end was cut by 3 bases, the J end by 4 bases, with 9 bases between. The germline CDR1 and CDR2 sequences are SQVTM and ANQGSEA. The CDR3 is 12 amino acids.

The rearrangement links TRBV19 to TRBJ2-7, with D unclear. The CDR3 loop spans 13 amino acids. Germline V gene data show CDR1 as LNHDA and CDR2 as SQIVND (reference sequence). V was cut by 1 base and J by 6 bases, with 10 bases left in between. This CDR3 reads CASSIGKGFEQYF. In nucleotides, the CDR3 is TGTGCCAGTAGTATAGGGAAGGGCTTCGAGCAGTACTTC.

This clone was counted a few times. This chain uses TRBV24-1 with TRBJ1-1; tentative D call: TRBD1 (5 bases). V was trimmed by 5 bases and J by 4 bases, leaving 10 bases between them. Looked up from germline, CDR1 is KGHDR and CDR2 is SFDVKD. The CDR3 is 13 amino acids. In DNA form, the CDR3 reads TGTGCCACCAGTGCTGGGGGTAGCACTGAAGCTTTCTTT. Translated: CATSAGGSTEAFF.

In this sample, this clone turned up once. This chain connects TRBV28 to TRBJ2-3, with a tentative D call TRBD1 (5 bases). Germline V lookup: CDR1 MDHEN, CDR2 SYDVKM. The CDR3 loop spans 14 amino acids. V was shortened by 6 bases and J by 6 bases, with 16 bases between the two germline ends. As DNA, the CDR3 is TGTGCCAGCAGCCCACTTATGGGGCCCGATACGCAGTATTTT. This sequence encodes CASSPLMGPDTQYF. Filled out from reference TRBV28 and TRBJ2-3, the complete variable domain reads DVKVTQSSRYLVKRTGEKVFLECVQDMDHENMFWYRQDPGLGLRLIYFSYDVKMKEKGDIPEGYSVSREKKERFSLILESASTNQTSMYLCASSPLMGPDTQYFGPGTRLTVL.

The V gene is TRBV24-1, the J gene TRBJ1-2, with TRBD1 as a possible D gene (5 bases). Germline CDR1 and CDR2: KGHDR and SFDVKD. The V gene lost 0 bases and the J gene lost 8 bases, with 12 bases spanning the gap. This CDR3 has 14 amino acids. In DNA, the CDR3 is TGTGCCACCAGTGATTTGCAGGGATCCTCCGGCTACACCTTC. Protein: CATSDLQGSSGYTF.

The chain's CDR3 is CASSAKTGGPWETQYF. The CDR3 region has the DNA TGTGCCAGCAGCGCAAAAACCGGGGGCCCCTGGGAGACCCAGTACTTC. The chain is built from TRBV9 and TRBJ2-5, with D perhaps matching TRBD1 or TRBD2 (6 bases each). Trimming pared 3 bases from V and 5 bases from J, leaving 20 bases between. The CDR3 is 16 amino acids. Germline V gene data show CDR1 as SGDLS and CDR2 as YYNGEE.

The V call is TRBV2, the J call TRBJ1-4; unclear D gene. CDR1 is SNHLY, CDR2 FYNNEI, per germline. Trimming removed 4 bases from V and 5 bases from J, with 11 bases in between. This CDR3 is built from 14 residues. The CDR3 region is CASSGSASNEKLFF. CDR3 DNA: TGTGCCAGCAGTGGATCGGCATCCAATGAAAAACTGTTTTTT.

This sequence joins TRBV29-1 and TRBJ1-4, with 8 positions matching TRBD1. With 1 base clipped from V and 4 bases from J, the junction kept 2 bases outside the gene matches. This CDR3 comprises 14 residues. In germline, CDR1 is SQVTM, CDR2 ANQGSEA. The chain's CDR3 is CSVEAGQGNEKLFF. CDR3 DNA: TGCAGCGTTGAAGCTGGACAGGGTAATGAAAAACTGTTTTTT.

This sequence joins TRBV28 and TRBJ1-3, with D possibly being TRBD1 (5 bases). CDR3 size: 14 residues. The V end was cut by 6 bases, the J end by 2 bases, with 11 bases between. Per germline, CDR1 MDHEN and CDR2 SYDVKM. Here the CDR3 DNA reads TGTGCCAGCAGCCGCCCGGGGGCTGGAAACACCATATATTTT. It translates to CASSRPGAGNTIYF.

In its sample, this clone was seen a few times. J is TRBJ2-7 and V is TRBV30; 8 nucleotides match TRBD1. This CDR3 is built from 12 residues. The germline V gene encodes CDR1 GTSNPN and CDR2 SVGIG (reference sequence). Losses at the gene ends were 3 bases for V and 4 bases for J; bases not matched to a gene: 2. CDR3 residues: CAWRDRAYEQYF. The CDR3 region has the DNA TGTGCCTGGAGGGACAGGGCTTACGAGCAGTACTTC.

The chain carries TRBV12-5 and TRBJ2-2; a weak D match, TRBD2 (5 bases). The CDR3 runs 16 residues. The V gene's germline CDR1 is LGHNT and CDR2 FRNRAP. The V and J ends lost 0 bases and 11 bases respectively, with 19 bases between them. The CDR3 region has the DNA TGTGCTAGTGGTTTGGTACTTGGACTTCCGGTAGGAGAGCTGTTTTTT. It yields the protein CASGLVLGLPVGELFF.

This sequence joins TRBV11-2 and TRBJ2-3, with D perhaps being TRBD1 or TRBD2 (6 bases each). CDR3 length: 14 amino acids. In germline, CDR1 is SGHAT, CDR2 FQNNGV. Trimming left V 4 bases short and J 3 bases short, with 11 bases between. The CDR3 nucleotides read TGTGCCAGCAGCTCTCAGGGGACTACAGATACGCAGTATTTT. This gives the protein CASSSQGTTDTQYF.

This chain connects TRBV3-1 (or the pseudogene TRBV3-2) to TRBJ2-3; D unclear. V lost 1 base, J lost 4 bases, and 15 bases lay in between. Germline CDR1 is LGHDT and CDR2 is YNNKEL (reference sequence). This CDR3 spans 16 amino acids. CDR3 residues: CASSQVLLKTADTQYF. The CDR3, as DNA: TGTGCCAGCAGCCAAGTACTCCTAAAGACGGCAGATACGCAGTATTTT.